These 12 T cell receptor beta chains were all obtained from the same sample, sequenced in a study of blood T cell repertoires in COVID-19. Data came from immunoSEQ multiplex PCR; TCRdb stores just in-frame clones and leaves some out. The sample yields 20,000 to 30,000 clones, around four fifths seen once. Sequencing input: peripheral blood. All receptors come from a human donor in a cohort sampled during active COVID-19.

V gene TRBV7-9 combines with J gene TRBJ2-7; TRBD2 is a possible D gene (5 bases). CDR1 is SEHNR, CDR2 FQNEAQ, per germline (reference sequence). The CDR3 contains 14 residues. Trimming cost V 4 bases and J 1 base, with 11 bases left between them. Here the CDR3 DNA reads TGTGCCAGCAGCTCAATAGCGTTATCCTACGAGCAGTACTTC. It encodes CASSSIALSYEQYF.

This chain joins TRBV14 and TRBJ2-7; D is undetermined. Germline CDR1 reads SGHDN; CDR2 reads FVKESK. CDR3 size: 12 residues. V shed 0 bases and J shed 7 bases, with 7 bases lying between them. The CDR3 spells CASSQERFEQYF. The CDR3 DNA is TGTGCCAGCAGCCAAGAGCGTTTTGAGCAGTACTTC.

This chain uses TRBV15 with TRBJ1-5, with a tentative D call TRBD1 (5 bases). The CDR3 sequence is 15 residues long. From germline, CDR1 is LNHNV and CDR2 YYDKDF (reference sequence). Trimming shortened V by 4 bases and J by 3 bases, and 13 bases separated the two germline ends. The CDR3 loop reads CATSNHRTSNQPQHF. CDR3 coding DNA: TGTGCCACCAGCAACCACAGGACGTCCAATCAGCCCCAGCATTTT.

V gene TRBV19 combines with J gene TRBJ2-4; TRBD2 agrees at 11 bases. The V gene's germline CDR1 is LNHDA and CDR2 SQIVND (reference sequence). J was trimmed by 9 bases and V by 5 bases; bases with no gene match: 9. CDR3 size: 15 residues. The CDR3 nucleotides read TGTGCCAGTAGTCTGATGACTAGCGGGAATGGCATTCAGTACTTC. It yields the protein CASSLMTSGNGIQYF.

The chain couples TRBV5-1 to TRBJ1-3; D possibly corresponds to TRBD1 (5 bases). V was pared by 2 bases and J by 4 bases, with 13 bases between. Germline CDR1 and CDR2: SGHRS and YFSETQ. The CDR3 spans 15 residues. The CDR3 nucleotides are TGCGCCAGCAGCTTTCGGCAGGGTCCAGGAAACACCATATATTTT. Its protein is CASSFRQGPGNTIYF.

This clone was seen more than once but under ten times. J is TRBJ2-5 and V is TRBV6-1, with TRBD2 identical over 12 bases. The CDR3 contains 15 residues. Germline CDR1 and CDR2: MNHNS and SASEGT. Unmatched junction bases numbered 0, after V lost 2 bases and J lost 2 bases. CDR3 DNA: TGTGCCAGCAGTGAACTAGCGGGGGGGCAAGAGACCCAGTACTTC. Amino acids: CASSELAGGQETQYF.

The chain uses TRBV27 and TRBJ2-7; TRBD2 aligns across 13 bases. The ends lost 6 bases at V and 1 base at J; junction bases unmatched: 3. CDR1 and CDR2 from the germline V gene are MNHEY and SMNVEV (reference sequence). The CDR3 length is 15 residues. The DNA of the CDR3 is TGTGCCAGCAGAGGGACTAGCGGGACTTCCTACGAGCAGTACTTC. It yields the protein CASRGTSGTSYEQYF.

The chain links TRBV7-9 to TRBJ2-7, with 10 positions matching TRBD2. The CDR3 sequence is 14 residues long. The trim removed 2 bases at V and 5 bases at J, leaving 3 bases unmatched. CDR1 SEHNR and CDR2 FQNEAQ come from the germline V gene (reference sequence). CDR3 protein: CASSLQAGGDEQYF. In nucleotides, the CDR3 is TGTGCCAGCAGCTTACAAGCGGGAGGGGACGAGCAGTACTTC. Full variable domain (remainder filled in from reference TRBV7-9 and TRBJ2-7): DTGVSQNPRHKITKRGQNVTFRCDPISEHNRLYWYRQTLGQGPEFLTYFQNEAQLEKSRLLSDRFSAERPKGSFSTLEIQRTEQGDSAMYLCASSLQAGGDEQYFGPGTRLTVT.

The chain uses TRBV27 and TRBJ2-1; TRBD2 agrees at 12 bases. J lost 4 bases, V lost 6 bases, and 7 bases had no gene match. This CDR3 has 16 residues. Per germline, CDR1 MNHEY and CDR2 SMNVEV (reference sequence). CDR3 DNA sequence: TGTGCCAGCAGCCGACTTACTAGCGGGAGGTACAATGAGCAGTTCTTC. It codes for CASSRLTSGRYNEQFF.

The gene calls are TRBV27 and TRBJ2-7; TRBD2 matches 8 bases. After removal of 8 bases from V and 1 base from J, the junction contained 16 bases not matched to a gene. Germline CDR1 and CDR2: MNHEY and SMNVEV (reference sequence). The CDR3 spans 17 residues. The CDR3 protein is CASPLGGTPGGSYEQYF. The DNA of the CDR3 is TGTGCCAGCCCCCTGGGAGGGACACCGGGAGGGTCCTACGAGCAGTACTTC.

The chain is built from TRBV24-1 and TRBJ2-5; D unclear. CDR3 size: 12 residues. The germline V gene encodes CDR1 KGHDR and CDR2 SFDVKD. The V and J ends lost 4 bases and 6 bases respectively, with 8 bases between them. CDR3 in amino acids: CATSDLQKTQYF. In DNA, the CDR3 is TGTGCCACCAGTGACCTGCAGAAGACCCAGTACTTC.

V and J are TRBV10-2 and TRBJ1-1, with D possibly matching TRBD1 (6 bases). V was cut by 7 bases and J by 8 bases, with 11 bases left in between. There are 11 residues in the CDR3. CDR1 WSHSY and CDR2 SAAADI come from the germline V gene. The CDR3 nucleotides are TGCGCCAGCAACCAGGGGCGAGAAGCTTTCTTT. It codes for CASNQGREAFF.